This TCR beta chain was observed in a study of HIV-infected children after antiretroviral therapy interruption. Study-level information: Most participating children were previously exposed to EBV and CMV. Interruption-arm samples span weeks 0, 12, interruption end (24 or 48), and about 3 years post-study.

Study-level results: Naive CD4+ sequences overlapped less between time points once interruption began.

On this clonotype: Its specificity is unknown.

Unique molecular identifiers were included in an RNA-based 3' RACE TCR library. Via MiXCR, TCRdb re-called the 3' RACE reads, giving one row per CDR3 protein. In the table there are 45,000 to 50,000 distinct CDR3 sequences, 4.3% of which are singletons. Germline CDR1 is MNHNY and CDR2 is SVGAGI (reference sequence). V lost 5 bases to trimming and J lost 5 bases, with 12 bases between them. CDR3 length equals 13 residues. Treatment reported: PENTA 11 planned treatment interruption arm or continuous ART arm. The sequenced sample was CD45RA+ CD4+ T cells from PBMCs, pooled from several time points, obtained from a donor given antiretroviral therapy, either interrupted or continuous. The subset denotes: naive CD4+ CD45RA+ CD45RO- T cells. The sequence came from a pool of human donors with HIV. J is TRBJ1-1 and V is TRBV6-6; the D is unclear. The CDR3 spells CASSTSEITEAFF. CDR3 sequence (DNA): TGTGCCAGCAGTACCTCCGAGATAACTGAAGCTTTCTTT.